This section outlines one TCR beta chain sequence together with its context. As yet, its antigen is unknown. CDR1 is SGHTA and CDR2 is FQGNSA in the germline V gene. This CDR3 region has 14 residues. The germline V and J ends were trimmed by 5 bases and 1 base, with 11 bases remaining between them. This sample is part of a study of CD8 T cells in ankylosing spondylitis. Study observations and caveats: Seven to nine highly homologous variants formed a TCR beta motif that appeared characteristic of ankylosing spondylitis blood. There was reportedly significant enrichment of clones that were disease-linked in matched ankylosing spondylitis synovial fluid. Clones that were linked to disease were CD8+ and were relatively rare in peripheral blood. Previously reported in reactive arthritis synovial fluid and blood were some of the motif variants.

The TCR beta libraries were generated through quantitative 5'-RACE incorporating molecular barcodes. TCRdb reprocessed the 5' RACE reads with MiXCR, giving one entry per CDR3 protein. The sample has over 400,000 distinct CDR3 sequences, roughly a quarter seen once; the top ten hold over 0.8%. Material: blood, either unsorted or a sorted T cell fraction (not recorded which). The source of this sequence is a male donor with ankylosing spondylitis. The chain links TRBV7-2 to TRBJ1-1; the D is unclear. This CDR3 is CASSLRRGNTEAFF. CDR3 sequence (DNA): TGTGCCAGCAGCCTAAGGAGAGGGAACACTGAAGCTTTCTTT.